The 20 T cell receptor beta chains in this list originate from one sample, sequenced in a study of blood T cell repertoires in COVID-19. Only in-frame clones appear in the TCRdb table, and some are missing; sequencing was by immunoSEQ multiplex PCR. The sample lists about 140,000 clones; 80% to 85% were seen once. Sequenced material: peripheral blood. The source of these receptors is a woman at least 80 years old with acute or convalescent COVID-19.

The rearrangement joins TRBV5-1 to TRBJ2-5; 13 bases agree with TRBD2. There are 16 residues in the CDR3. The V gene end was trimmed by 4 bases and the J gene end by 5 bases; junction bases not matched to a gene: 8. Germline-derived CDR1 and CDR2 are SGHRS and YFSETQ. CDR3 DNA: TGCGCCAGCAGCGAGGGACTAGCGGGACCTCTGGAGACCCAGTACTTC. This sequence encodes CASSEGLAGPLETQYF.

The rearrangement joins TRBV29-1 to TRBJ2-1, with 8 bases identical to TRBD2. The CDR3 has 14 amino acids. Germline V CDR1 and CDR2: SQVTM, ANQGSEA. V lost 6 bases and J lost 0; bases outside the gene matches: 4. CDR3 sequence (DNA): TGCAGCGTCACCGGGACTAGCTCCTACAATGAGCAGTTCTTC. This gives the protein CSVTGTSSYNEQFF.

The J gene is TRBJ2-1, the V gene TRBV5-1; the D gene is possibly TRBD2 (5 bases). Germline V gene lookup returns CDR1 SGHRS and CDR2 YFSETQ. V gave up 2 bases and J gave up 5 bases, with 8 bases separating them. The CDR3 has 13 residues. For the CDR3, the DNA is TGCGCCAGCAGCTTAGGACTGGACAATGAGCAGTTCTTC. Amino acid sequence: CASSLGLDNEQFF. The variable domain in full, completed from reference TRBV5-1 and TRBJ2-1, reads KAGVTQTPRYLIKTRGQQVTLSCSPISGHRSVSWYQQTPGQGLQFLFEYFSETQRNKGNFPGRFSGRQFSNSRSEMNVSTLELGDSALYLCASSLGLDNEQFFGPGTRLTVL.

The chain couples TRBV7-9 to TRBJ2-7; D perhaps matches TRBD2 (5 bases). CDR3 length: 14 amino acids. The germline V gene encodes CDR1 SEHNR and CDR2 FQNEAQ (reference sequence). Deletions cut 1 base from V and 5 bases from J, with 12 bases between. As DNA, the CDR3 is TGTGCCAGCAGCTTAGGCGGGTCCTGGGACGAGCAGTACTTC. This gives the protein CASSLGGSWDEQYF.

This clone showed up just once. This chain connects TRBV7-3 to TRBJ2-3; the match to TRBD1 covers 7 bases. V dropped 4 bases and J dropped 2; count of bases not matched to a gene: 6. The CDR3 runs 15 residues. CDR1 and CDR2 from the germline V gene are SGHTA and FQGTGA. CDR3 bases: TGTGCCAGCAGCTCGGGACAGACCTTCACAGATACGCAGTATTTT. Amino acids: CASSSGQTFTDTQYF. Full variable domain (rest looked up from reference TRBV7-3 and TRBJ2-3): GAGVSQTPSNKVTEKGKYVELRCDPISGHTALYWYRQSLGQGPEFLIYFQGTGAADDSGLPNDRFFAVRPEGSVSTLKIQRTERGDSAVYLCASSSGQTFTDTQYFGPGTRLTVL.

The V and J genes are TRBV6-2 or TRBV6-3 and TRBJ2-7; 7 bases are a match to TRBD2. CDR1 is MNHEY, CDR2 SVGEGT, per germline. The CDR3 length is 13 residues. J was trimmed by 5 bases and V by 5 bases; bases with no gene match: 6. The CDR3 region is CASSDPGRDEQYF. CDR3 nucleotide sequence: TGTGCCAGCAGTGACCCTGGGAGGGACGAGCAGTACTTC.

This clone was seen once. The J gene is TRBJ2-7, the V gene TRBV27, with TRBD1 as a possible D gene (5 bases). The V end was cut by 3 bases, the J end by 0 bases, with 12 bases between. The CDR3 is 15 residues long. Germline V gene sequence: CDR1 MNHEY, CDR2 SMNVEV (reference sequence). CDR3 nucleotides: TGTGCCAGCAGTTTGGCCAGGGAAAGCTCCTACGAGCAGTACTTC. Its protein product is CASSLARESSYEQYF.

In nucleotides, the CDR3 is TGTGCCAGCAGTTTAAGGGGTCAGGGGGCTTTCGACAAAAACATTCAGTACTTC. Translated, it gives CASSLRGQGAFDKNIQYF. The V and J genes are TRBV27 and TRBJ2-4; TRBD1 matches at 8 bases. CDR3 length equals 18 residues. Losses at the gene ends were 2 bases for V and 3 bases for J; bases not matched to a gene: 12. Germline values: CDR1 MNHEY, CDR2 SMNVEV (reference sequence).

Turning to this clone: Other DNA sequences from this sample encode an identical CDR3 as well. The V call is TRBV19, the J call TRBJ2-7; 10 bases are a match to TRBD1. The V segment lost 6 bases and the J segment 6 bases; nucleotides outside the gene matches: 5. The CDR3 has 13 amino acids. Germline loops: CDR1 LNHDA, CDR2 SQIVND (reference sequence). For the CDR3, the DNA is TGTGCCAGTAGCGGGACAGGGGACCTCGAGCAGTACTTC. It codes for CASSGTGDLEQYF.

This chain links TRBV3-1 (or the pseudogene TRBV3-2) with TRBJ2-5, with TRBD2 matching 7 bases. The CDR3 runs to 13 residues. Germline values: CDR1 LGHDT, CDR2 YNNKEL (reference sequence). J gave up 4 bases and V 8 bases, and 7 bases lay outside the gene matches. The CDR3 reads CASDQTSAETQYF. The DNA of the CDR3 is TGTGCCAGCGACCAAACTAGCGCAGAGACCCAGTACTTC.

This chain connects TRBV5-4 to TRBJ2-2; D may be TRBD1 (6 bases). The ends were cut back, 1 base at V and 3 bases at J, with 13 bases in the middle. CDR3 length: 16 amino acids. Germline V gives CDR1 SGHNT, CDR2 YYREEE (reference sequence). CDR3 region: CASSLKAGADTGELFF. CDR3 DNA sequence: TGTGCCAGCAGCTTGAAGGCAGGGGCCGACACCGGGGAGCTGTTTTTT. Full variable domain (remainder filled in from reference TRBV5-4 and TRBJ2-2): ETGVTQSPTHLIKTRGQQVTLRCSSQSGHNTVSWYQQALGQGPQFIFQYYREEENGRGNFPPRFSGLQFPNYSSELNVNALELDDSALYLCASSLKAGADTGELFFGEGSRLTVL.

The chain is built from TRBV11-2 and TRBJ1-3; D uncertain. The V end was cut by 1 base, the J end by 9 bases, with 22 bases between. The length of the CDR3 is 17 residues. Per germline, CDR1 SGHAT and CDR2 FQNNGV. CDR3 DNA sequence: TGTGCCAGCAGCTTAGTAACAGTGAGACCAAATTCACCCACCATATATTTT. This sequence encodes CASSLVTVRPNSPTIYF. The full variable domain, rest sourced from reference TRBV11-2 and TRBJ1-3, is EAGVAQSPRYKIIEKRQSVAFWCNPISGHATLYWYQQILGQGPKLLIQFQNNGVVDDSQLPKDRFSAERLKGVDSTLKIQPAKLEDSAVYLCASSLVTVRPNSPTIYFGEGSWLTVV.

The chain uses TRBV6-5 and TRBJ1-1; no firm D call. Germline V CDR1 and CDR2: MNHEY, SVGAGI. V was trimmed by 1 base and J by 10 bases, leaving 10 bases between them. There are 12 residues in the CDR3. CDR3 loop: CASSYLGSRAFF. For the CDR3, the DNA is TGTGCCAGCAGTTACTTGGGGAGTAGAGCTTTCTTT.

The chain is built from TRBV2 and TRBJ1-3; D uncertain. Trimming stripped 7 bases from V and 9 bases from J, with 16 bases between. Per the germline V gene, CDR1 is SNHLY and CDR2 is FYNNEI. CDR3 length: 13 residues. The CDR3 protein is CASKTVFLGTIYF. For the CDR3, the DNA is TGTGCCAGCAAAACAGTTTTCTTGGGCACCATATATTTT.

The gene calls are TRBV27 and TRBJ1-6; tentatively, D is TRBD1 (5 bases). This CDR3 comprises 15 residues. V was trimmed by 3 bases and J by 5 bases, leaving 11 bases between them. Germline V CDR1 and CDR2: MNHEY, SMNVEV (reference sequence). The CDR3 nucleotides are TGTGCCAGCAGTTTTTCCAGGGCGAATAATTCACCCCTCCACTTT. This translates into CASSFSRANNSPLHF.

The rearrangement joins TRBV4-1 to TRBJ2-7; D not resolved. Per the germline V gene, CDR1 is MGHRA and CDR2 is YSYEKL. The V and J ends lost 4 bases and 1 base respectively, with 11 bases between them. CDR3 size: 14 residues. The CDR3 DNA is TGCGCCAGCAGCCTCGTTCCTGTATCCTACGAGCAGTACTTC. Protein: CASSLVPVSYEQYF.

V and J are TRBV7-9 and TRBJ1-2; TRBD1 matches 9 bases. The CDR3 spans 17 residues. J gave up 6 bases and V 5 bases, and 16 bases lay outside the gene matches. CDR1 and CDR2 from the germline V gene are SEHNR and FQNEAQ (reference sequence). CDR3 region: CASSTPRGQGPFHGYTF. The CDR3 DNA reads as TGTGCCAGCAGCACGCCTCGGGGACAGGGACCTTTCCATGGCTACACCTTC.

J is TRBJ1-6 and V is TRBV3-1 (or the pseudogene TRBV3-2), with D possibly TRBD1 on 6 matching bases. This CDR3 is 14 amino acids long. Between the trimmed V and J ends, which lost 5 bases and 7 bases, there was a span of 12 bases. Germline V gene data show CDR1 as LGHDT and CDR2 as YNNKEL (reference sequence). CDR3 coding DNA: TGTGCCAGCAGCTCACAGGGTAGGAATTCACCCCTCCACTTT. It translates to CASSSQGRNSPLHF.

The chain recombines TRBV27 with TRBJ1-3; TRBD1 is a possible D gene (6 bases). CDR3 length equals 14 residues. V lost 2 bases, J lost 2 bases, and 7 bases lay in between. Per the germline V gene, CDR1 is MNHEY and CDR2 is SMNVEV (reference sequence). The CDR3 loop reads CASSLQGPGNTIYF. The CDR3 DNA reads as TGTGCCAGCAGTTTACAGGGGCCTGGAAACACCATATATTTT.

V and J are TRBV6-1 and TRBJ2-5, with 8 bases fitting TRBD2. Germline lookup yields CDR1 MNHNS and CDR2 SASEGT. CDR3 length: 16 residues. Trimming at V came to 4 bases and at J to 5 bases, leaving 12 bases not matched to a gene. CDR3 in DNA: TGTGCCAGCAGTGGCGGGACTAGTTGGGCGAGTGAGACCCAGTACTTC. Protein: CASSGGTSWASETQYF.